Here is one T cell receptor beta chain with its context. Its target is not known. The data derive from a study of T cells in localized non-small cell lung cancer. Whole-study findings and limits: Owing to sequencing of a solitary tumor region, heterogeneity cannot be discounted. Increased T cell density in blood showed an association with longer overall survival.

The CDR3 runs 16 residues. V shed 0 bases, J shed 4 bases, and the junction held 2 bases outside the gene matches. Germline V gene sequence: CDR1 LGHNA, CDR2 YSLEER. Produced via immunoSEQ multiplex PCR; TCRdb's table is partial and in-frame only. The sample contains about 40,000 clones, around 86% of which appear only once. The J gene is TRBJ2-1, the V gene TRBV4-3; 11 nucleotides align to TRBD2. This specimen consisted of peripheral blood mononuclear cells, obtained before any cancer treatment. The receptor comes from a male donor aged 60 or older with stage II lung adenocarcinoma. Here the CDR3 reads CASSQEGLAEYNEQFF. DNA for the CDR3: TGCGCCAGCAGCCAAGAGGGACTAGCGGAGTACAATGAGCAGTTCTTC.